This T cell receptor beta chain was observed in a study of OX40 agonist ivuxolimab in advanced cancers. Sequenced by immunoSEQ multiplex PCR; TCRdb stores in-frame clones only, minus some. Counted here are around 110,000 clones, approximately 89% occurring once; the ten biggest clones make up 1% to 1.5%. The germline V and J ends were trimmed by 0 bases and 7 bases, with 12 bases remaining between them. This CDR3 has 13 residues. Germline lookup yields CDR1 GTSNPN and CDR2 SVGIG (reference sequence). This clonotype was obtained from an adult with an advanced solid tumor such as melanoma, head and neck, liver or kidney cancer. This sequence joins TRBV30 and TRBJ1-2; D is uncertain. The specimen comprised CD4+ or CD8+ T cells sorted from blood, sampled in a trial of the OX40 agonist ivuxolimab. The CDR3 is CAWSVITSGGYTF. CDR3 DNA: TGTGCCTGGAGTGTAATAACATCGGGTGGCTACACCTTC.